A single sample is the source of the 30 T cell receptor beta chains below, sequenced in a study of blood T cells in healthy people across ages (dated by TCRdb to between 2014 and 2017). Receptor libraries were prepared by 5' RACE. The sequencer listed for this sample is Illumina HiSeq 2500. A second 7 to 11 cycle PCR used a sample-barcoded 5' primer and a J-beta primer mix. The public reads were run again by TCRdb, first through fastp at Q25 and then through MiXCR, and only productive beta chains were kept. Entries that share a CDR3 protein sequence are merged under the most common genes and DNA. The sample table lists 450,000 to 650,000 distinct CDR3 sequences, nearly 25% of them with a count of one. The ten largest clones take up just over 8.5% of the sample. This sample also belongs to another study, concerning T cells of mothers and their children.

The sequenced sample consisted of blood. The receptors were sampled from a boy aged 5-17 years in good health.

This clonotype occurred a few times. The CDR3 ends on some other residue instead of the conserved phenylalanine or tryptophan, so this is likely a read error. This chain joins TRBV2 and TRBJ2-5; TRBD1 agrees at 9 bases. The J call may be faulty, since TRBJ2-1 better matches the DNA end. CDR1 SNHLY and CDR2 FYNNEI come from the germline V gene. The CDR3 is 15 amino acids. CDR3 region: CASRKGQGGDNEQFL. The CDR3 DNA is TGTGCCAGCAGGAAGGGACAGGGAGGAGACAATGAGCAGTTCCTC.

The chain is built from TRBV9 and TRBJ2-5, with D possibly being TRBD1 or TRBD2 (5 bases each). The J call is in doubt because the DNA end fits TRBJ2-7 better. The CDR3 spans 15 residues. Germline CDR1 SGDLS, CDR2 YYNGEE. CDR3 in DNA: TGTGCCAGCAGCCGGAGAGGGGCCCCCATCTACGAGCAGTACTTC. Encoded protein: CASSRRGAPIYEQYF.

This chain links TRBV29-1 with TRBJ2-3, with D perhaps TRBD2 (6 bases). Germline lookup yields CDR1 SQVTM and CDR2 ANQGSEA. V was clipped by 7 bases and J by 2 bases, with 19 bases between them. This CDR3 has 15 residues. The CDR3 DNA sequence: TGCAGCGCTCGCAGGGACTCCGAAAACACAGATACGCAGTATTTT. Translated: CSARRDSENTDTQYF.

The rearrangement joins TRBV7-2 to TRBJ1-1; perhaps TRBD1 as D (5 bases). V was cut by 6 bases and J by 1 base, with 15 bases left in between. Germline CDR1 is SGHTA and CDR2 is FQGNSA. This CDR3 contains 15 residues. The DNA of the CDR3 is TGTGCCAGCAGTCCTTTGGGACGATCGAACACTGAAGCTTTCTTT. Amino acids: CASSPLGRSNTEAFF.

This rearrangement joins TRBV6-6 to TRBJ1-2; D may be TRBD1 (5 bases). V lost 3 bases, J lost 9 bases, and 14 bases lay in between. From germline, CDR1 is MNHNY and CDR2 SVGAGI (reference sequence). The CDR3 runs 13 residues. CDR3 bases: TGTGCCAGCAGTTATTCTGGGGCAGATAGCTACACCTTC. Translating gives CASSYSGADSYTF.

The chain recombines TRBV27 with TRBJ1-5, with 7 bases fitting TRBD1. The CDR3 is 16 residues long. V trimming: 6 bases; J trimming: 2 bases; junction bases outside the gene matches: 10. Germline assignment: CDR1 MNHEY and CDR2 SMNVEV (reference sequence). CDR3 sequence (DNA): TGTGCCAGCAGCTCCGAGGGGGCGCGAGGCAATCAGCCCCAGCATTTT. It codes for CASSSEGARGNQPQHF.

The chain carries TRBV7-9 and TRBJ1-6, with 7 bases aligning to TRBD1. Trimming took 3 bases from V and 7 from J; bases not matched to a gene: 3. Germline CDR1 is SEHNR and CDR2 is FQNEAQ (reference sequence). The CDR3 consists of 14 residues. CDR3 sequence: CASSFGQENSPLHF. DNA for the CDR3: TGTGCCAGCAGCTTCGGACAGGAAAATTCACCCCTCCACTTT.

This clonotype has just a few counts. The chain employs TRBV6-2 or TRBV6-3 and TRBJ1-1, with D possibly matching TRBD1 (6 bases). The CDR3 runs to 14 residues. Deletions cut 5 bases from V and 4 bases from J, with 14 bases between. Germline V lookup: CDR1 MNHEY, CDR2 SVGEGT. CDR3 in DNA: TGTGCCAGCAGTGACACAGGGCCTCTCACTGAAGCTTTCTTT. It translates to CASSDTGPLTEAFF.

This clonotype has just a few counts. This chain joins TRBV29-1 and TRBJ2-1; tentatively, D is TRBD1 (6 bases). Germline CDR1 and CDR2: SQVTM and ANQGSEA. The V and J ends lost 0 bases and 12 bases respectively, with 12 bases between them. This CDR3 comprises 12 residues. CDR3 DNA: TGCAGCGTTGAAGAGGACAGCCCCTGGCAGTTCTTC. Protein: CSVEEDSPWQFF.

A word on this clonotype: The conserved final phenylalanine or tryptophan is absent from the CDR3, which likely points to a read error. V is TRBV20-1 and J is TRBJ2-1; a weak D match, TRBD2 (5 bases). V was clipped by 0 bases and J by 0 bases, with 12 bases between them. The CDR3 has 16 residues. CDR1 DFQATT and CDR2 SNEGSKA come from the germline V gene (reference sequence). The CDR3 loop reads CSARDRSGSSYNEQFL. Here the CDR3 DNA reads TGCAGTGCTAGAGACCGGAGCGGTAGCTCCTACAATGAGCAGTTCCTC.

This clonotype showed up just a few times. The rearrangement links TRBV5-3 to TRBJ2-7; D could derive from TRBD1 or TRBD2 (5 bases each). TRBV5-3 is filed as an ORF, its function uncertain. There are 14 residues in the CDR3. V was shortened by 2 bases and J by 4 bases, with 13 bases between the two germline ends. The chain's CDR3 is CARSFGDQTYEQYF. CDR3 nucleotide sequence: TGTGCCAGAAGCTTCGGGGACCAGACATACGAGCAGTACTTC.

This clonotype was counted only a few times. J is TRBJ2-1 and V is TRBV10-3; D tentatively fits TRBD1 or TRBD2 (5 bases each). The CDR3 sequence is 13 residues long. V lost 10 bases and J lost 6, with 16 bases in between. Germline V CDR1 and CDR2: ENHRY, SYGVKD. CDR3 DNA sequence: TGTGCCACCAGGGCCGGAGGAGGCAATGAGCAGTTCTTC. This sequence encodes CATRAGGGNEQFF.

V usage is TRBV7-2 and J usage is TRBJ2-5; 13 nucleotides match TRBD2. The DNA end is a closer match to TRBJ2-7, so the J assignment may be wrong. This CDR3 region has 13 residues. The germline CDR1 and CDR2 sequences are SGHTA and FQGNSA. CDR3 DNA sequence: TGTGCTTCCGGACTAGCGGGAGTTCGCGAGCAGTACTTC. Amino acid sequence: CASGLAGVREQYF.

This clonotype was counted only a few times. The chain carries TRBV6-2 or TRBV6-3 and TRBJ1-4; D uncertain. The germline V gene has CDR1 MNHEY and CDR2 SVGEGT. The CDR3 is 16 residues long. With 0 bases removed from V and 3 bases from J, the gap between germline ends came to 11 bases. The CDR3, as DNA: TGTGCCAGCAGTTACTCGAGGAGGGAACCTAATGAAAAACTGTTTTTT. Translated: CASSYSRREPNEKLFF.

This clonotype occurred a few times. The genes are TRBV29-1 and TRBJ1-1; unclear D gene. The CDR3 covers 13 residues. Germline CDR1 and CDR2: SQVTM and ANQGSEA. Deletions cut 7 bases from V and 0 bases from J, with 12 bases between. CDR3 bases: TGCAGCGCTGGAGACGGGTTGAACACTGAAGCTTTCTTT. As protein: CSAGDGLNTEAFF.

J is TRBJ2-7 and V is TRBV6-2 or TRBV6-3; TRBD2 is a possible D gene (6 bases). Germline V CDR1 and CDR2: MNHEY, SVGEGT. Trimming cost V 3 bases and J 4 bases, with 22 bases left between them. The CDR3 covers 17 residues. CDR3: CASSYGVVADDTYEQYF. As DNA, the CDR3 is TGTGCCAGCAGTTATGGGGTTGTAGCGGACGACACTTACGAGCAGTACTTC.

This clonotype was counted between two and nine times. This rearrangement joins TRBV20-1 to TRBJ2-5; possibly TRBD1 for D (5 bases). Germline V gene data show CDR1 as DFQATT and CDR2 as SNEGSKA (reference sequence). The length of the CDR3 is 15 residues. The V end was cut by 4 bases, the J end by 2 bases, with 17 bases between. CDR3 sequence (DNA): TGCAGTGCTATCCCAGGGTTTGCTGTACAAGAGACCCAGTACTTC. Its protein product is CSAIPGFAVQETQYF.

This sequence joins TRBV6-5 and TRBJ2-7, with 8 bases matching TRBD1. The length of the CDR3 is 16 residues. V lost 1 base and J lost 6; bases outside the gene matches: 11. The germline gives CDR1 MNHEY, CDR2 SVGAGI. CDR3 in DNA: TGTGCCAGCAGTTACTTAGGACAGGGCAATGCGGGCGAGCAGTACTTC. It is translated as CASSYLGQGNAGEQYF.

This clonotype was seen only a few times. V and J are TRBV6-5 and TRBJ2-1; weak D call: TRBD1 (6 bases). The CDR3 has 13 residues. The V gene's germline CDR1 is MNHEY and CDR2 SVGAGI. Trimming shortened V by 2 bases and J by 9 bases, and 11 bases separated the two germline ends. CDR3 coding DNA: TGTGCCAGCAGTTACGCAGGGGTTACTGAGCAGTTCTTC. Encoded protein: CASSYAGVTEQFF.

This clonotype was counted between two and nine times. The V gene is TRBV7-9, the J gene TRBJ2-1; 14 positions match TRBD2. V gave up 1 base and J gave up 7 bases; unmatched junction bases: 3. Germline V gene data show CDR1 as SEHNR and CDR2 as FQNEAQ (reference sequence). This CDR3 is 16 amino acids long. The DNA for the CDR3 is TGTGCCAGCAGCTTAGGGACTAGCGGGAGGAGGAATGAGCAGTTCTTC. Translated: CASSLGTSGRRNEQFF. The full variable domain, with the rest looked up from reference TRBV7-9 and TRBJ2-1, is DTGVSQNPRHKITKRGQNVTFRCDPISEHNRLYWYRQTLGQGPEFLTYFQNEAQLEKSRLLSDRFSAERPKGSFSTLEIQRTEQGDSAMYLCASSLGTSGRRNEQFFGPGTRLTVL.

This clonotype has just a few counts. J is TRBJ2-7 and V is TRBV20-1, with D possibly matching TRBD2 (5 bases). The CDR3 has 12 amino acids. The V end lost 5 bases, the J end lost 8 bases, and 16 bases lay between the germline ends. CDR1 and CDR2 from the germline V gene are DFQATT and SNEGSKA (reference sequence). CDR3 in DNA: TGCAGTGCTGAGGGTTCCTCTCTCCAGCAGTACTTC. This sequence encodes CSAEGSSLQQYF.

This clonotype occurred a few times. The chain carries TRBV20-1 and TRBJ2-5; D possibly corresponds to TRBD1 (5 bases). Looked up from germline, CDR1 is DFQATT and CDR2 is SNEGSKA (reference sequence). Trimming shortened V by 6 bases and J by 2 bases, and 13 bases separated the two germline ends. CDR3 length equals 13 residues. CDR3 loop: CSANQGLQETQYF. The CDR3 DNA is TGCAGTGCAAACCAGGGCCTTCAAGAGACCCAGTACTTC.

This clonotype has at least ten counts. The genes are TRBV6-2 or TRBV6-3 and TRBJ2-1, with TRBD2 identical over 9 bases. V trimming: 1 base; J trimming: 2 bases; junction bases outside the gene matches: 6. CDR3 length: 17 amino acids. CDR1 and CDR2 from the germline V gene are MNHEY and SVGEGT. CDR3 nucleotides: TGTGCCAGCAGTTACTTCGGTAGCGGGAGTCCCTACAATGAGCAGTTCTTC. Translated: CASSYFGSGSPYNEQFF.

In DNA form, the CDR3 reads TGCGCCAGCGGCCAGGGGGCCTACGAGCAGTACTTC. This translates into CASGQGAYEQYF. The chain uses TRBV5-1 and TRBJ2-7, with 7 bases fitting TRBD1. The CDR3 spans 12 residues. Trimming at V came to 7 bases and at J to 2 bases, leaving 3 bases not matched to a gene. The germline gives CDR1 SGHRS, CDR2 YFSETQ. Variable domain in full (rest from reference TRBV5-1 and TRBJ2-7): KAGVTQTPRYLIKTRGQQVTLSCSPISGHRSVSWYQQTPGQGLQFLFEYFSETQRNKGNFPGRFSGRQFSNSRSEMNVSTLELGDSALYLCASGQGAYEQYFGPGTRLTVT.

This clonotype has just a few counts. In DNA, the CDR3 is TGTGCCAGCCTCTCCTCGGAGACCCAGTACTTC. Protein product: CASLSSETQYF. The V call is TRBV28, the J call TRBJ2-5; unclear D gene. Germline V CDR1 and CDR2: MDHEN, SYDVKM. Deletions cut 8 bases from V and 5 bases from J, with 9 bases between. The CDR3 extends over 11 amino acids.

The table lists this clonotype with a few counts. The V gene is TRBV12-3 or TRBV12-4, the J gene TRBJ2-2; TRBD1 is a possible D gene (5 bases). Trimming stripped 1 base from V and 6 bases from J, with 12 bases between. There are 15 residues in the CDR3. The CDR3 region is CASSLGQGPSGELFF. CDR3 DNA: TGTGCCAGCAGTTTAGGGCAGGGTCCGTCCGGGGAGCTGTTTTTT.

The chain combines TRBV13 with TRBJ2-7, with 8 nucleotides matching TRBD1. The germline CDR1 and CDR2 sequences are PRHDT and FYEKMQ (reference sequence). V trimming: 5 bases; J trimming: 5 bases; junction bases outside the gene matches: 8. CDR3 length: 14 amino acids. The CDR3 region is CASSPGTGIHEQYF. As DNA, the CDR3 is TGTGCCAGCAGCCCCGGGACAGGTATCCACGAGCAGTACTTC.

This clonotype has only a few counts. The chain combines TRBV4-1 with TRBJ2-3, with a possible D match to TRBD2 (7 bases). Trimming removed 2 bases at V and 0 bases at J, with 18 bases between. In germline, CDR1 is MGHRA, CDR2 YSYEKL. The CDR3 consists of 18 residues. CDR3 in amino acids: CASSQPIGGRGSTDTQYF. The DNA of the CDR3 is TGCGCCAGCAGCCAACCAATCGGGGGGCGAGGAAGCACAGATACGCAGTATTTT.

This clonotype was counted between two and nine times. The V gene is TRBV21-1, the J gene TRBJ1-4; the tabulated D call, TRBD1, remains unverified against the DNA. TRBV21-1 is labeled a pseudogene. The CDR3 is 17 amino acids. As DNA, the CDR3 is TGTGCCAGCAGCAAATGGCCTGGGTGGGGTTCCCGAGAAAAACTGTTTTTT. Translated, it gives CASSKWPGWGSREKLFF.

The genes are TRBV28 and TRBJ2-1; D is uncertain. V was shortened by 4 bases and J by 4 bases, with 11 bases between the two germline ends. Germline CDR1 is MDHEN and CDR2 is SYDVKM. The CDR3 covers 14 residues. The CDR3 spells CASSSPGPYNEQFF. The DNA for the CDR3 is TGTGCCAGCAGTTCTCCTGGCCCTTACAATGAGCAGTTCTTC.